This entry features one T cell receptor beta chain sequence. Original methodology: Amplifying reference gene primers gave estimates of nucleated cell counts. Clones were sequenced by immunoSEQ multiplex PCR, and TCRdb holds only the in-frame ones, with some missing. The V and J calls and clone size were taken over from that table, and D and trimming were inferred from the DNA. The table records some 210,000 clones, about 90% of them present only once. These data belong to a study of blood T cell repertoires in COVID-19. Study-level background: Samples taken during acute and convalescent COVID-19 were collected in the United States, Italy and Spain. From T cells, B-cell-depleted T cells, or PBMCs came the material, which was cDNA or gDNA.

Sequences were obtained from peripheral blood. This clonotype was obtained from a man aged 30-40 years with acute or convalescent COVID-19.

CDR3 amino acids: CASSQGQVLAEAFF. CDR3 in DNA: TGTGCCAGCTCCCAGGGACAGGTATTGGCTGAAGCTTTCTTT. The V and J genes are TRBV18 and TRBJ1-1; TRBD1 matches at 8 bases. The length of the CDR3 is 14 residues. Trimming took 6 bases from V and 6 from J; bases not matched to a gene: 9. The germline V gene encodes CDR1 KGHSH and CDR2 LQKENI.